Below, 17 T cell receptor beta chains from the same sample are listed, as sequenced in a study of blood T cell repertoires in COVID-19. The data were produced by immunoSEQ multiplex PCR, yet TCRdb's version contains in-frame clones alone and is incomplete. The sample has tens of thousands of clones; roughly 93% are singletons. The specimen was peripheral blood. Receptor source: a human donor in a cohort sampled during active COVID-19.

The rearrangement links TRBV30 to TRBJ1-1; a possible D gene is TRBD1 (6 bases). The CDR3 has 13 residues. Germline V lookup: CDR1 GTSNPN, CDR2 SVGIG (reference sequence). V lost 0 bases and J lost 12, with 17 bases in between. CDR3 sequence (DNA): TGTGCCTGGAGTGTACGGGGCAGGGGTCTGACTTTCTTT. Translating gives CAWSVRGRGLTFF.

The genes are TRBV5-1 and TRBJ2-5; TRBD2 matches at 9 bases. CDR3 length: 15 amino acids. The germline V gene has CDR1 SGHRS and CDR2 YFSETQ. V dropped 3 bases and J dropped 5; count of bases not matched to a gene: 8. The CDR3 sequence is CASSSLSGSGETQYF. CDR3 nucleotide sequence: TGCGCCAGCAGCTCGCTTAGCGGGAGCGGGGAGACCCAGTACTTC.

The CDR3 DNA reads as TGTGCCAGCAGTGAACAGGGGGACCTTAATTCACCCCTCCACTTT. Its protein is CASSEQGDLNSPLHF. V is TRBV2 and J is TRBJ1-6, with TRBD1 matching 7 bases. V gave up 2 bases and J gave up 6 bases; unmatched junction bases: 4. Germline assignment: CDR1 SNHLY and CDR2 FYNNEI. This CDR3 is built from 15 residues.

The chain combines TRBV28 with TRBJ1-4, with 8 bases matching TRBD1. The CDR3 runs 15 residues. V lost 4 bases to trimming and J lost 2 bases; unmatched junction nucleotides: 3. Germline loops: CDR1 MDHEN, CDR2 SYDVKM. The CDR3 is CASSSRTGTNEKLFF. Written as DNA, the CDR3 is TGTGCCAGCAGTTCCCGGACAGGGACTAATGAAAAACTGTTTTTT.

V and J are TRBV13 and TRBJ2-5, with 9 bases fitting TRBD2. V was clipped by 6 bases and J by 0 bases; unmatched bases: 8. CDR1 is PRHDT and CDR2 is FYEKMQ in the germline V gene (reference sequence). The CDR3 contains 16 residues. CDR3 in amino acids: CASRFRTSADQETQYF. For the CDR3, the DNA is TGTGCCAGCAGGTTTCGGACTAGCGCCGACCAAGAGACCCAGTACTTC.

This chain connects TRBV6-5 to TRBJ2-3, with 8 bases that match TRBD1. The CDR3 runs 13 residues. Trimming cost V 7 bases and J 2 bases; bases outside gene matches: 2. CDR1 MNHEY and CDR2 SVGAGI come from the germline V gene. The CDR3 sequence is CASKGQATDTQYF. In nucleotides, the CDR3 is TGTGCCAGCAAGGGACAGGCCACAGATACGCAGTATTTT.

In its sample, this clone is medium-sized (0.01 to 0.1%). The rearrangement uses TRBV28 and TRBJ2-2; TRBD1 matches 10 bases. The CDR3 covers 15 residues. Germline V gene sequence: CDR1 MDHEN, CDR2 SYDVKM. Germline trimming cut 5 bases from V and 6 bases from J; bases unmatched to any gene: 6. CDR3 nucleotide sequence: TGTGCCAGCAGTACGGACAGGGGGAGGGCCGGGGAGCTGTTTTTT. Its protein is CASSTDRGRAGELFF.

CDR3 nucleotides: TGTGCCAGCGAACAGGGCGATGATGGCTACACCTTC. Residues: CASEQGDDGYTF. This chain joins TRBV2 and TRBJ1-2; perhaps TRBD1 as D (6 bases). The CDR3 contains 12 residues. V was shortened by 8 bases and J by 6 bases, with 13 bases between the two germline ends. Per germline, CDR1 SNHLY and CDR2 FYNNEI.

The V call is TRBV12-5, the J call TRBJ1-2; possibly TRBD1 for D (6 bases). Germline-derived CDR1 and CDR2 are LGHNT and FRNRAP. Trimming left V 5 bases short and J 7 bases short, with 17 bases between. The CDR3 extends over 14 amino acids. The CDR3 loop reads CASGPPLGARGYTF. For the CDR3, the DNA is TGTGCTAGTGGTCCGCCCTTGGGGGCGCGTGGCTACACCTTC.

There are a few counts of this clone. This sequence joins TRBV5-5 and TRBJ1-1; D call uncertain. The CDR3 is made up of 13 amino acids. Trimming removed 0 bases from V and 0 bases from J, with 3 bases in between. Looked up from germline, CDR1 is SGHKS and CDR2 is YYEKEE (reference sequence). The CDR3 DNA follows: TGTGCCAGCAGCTTGGGAGTGAACACTGAAGCTTTCTTT. Encoded protein: CASSLGVNTEAFF.

CDR3 sequence: CASSSRGGLLYEQYF. In nucleotides, the CDR3 is TGTGCCAGCAGCTCACGGGGAGGCCTCCTATACGAGCAGTACTTC. The J gene is TRBJ2-7, the V gene TRBV14; possibly TRBD2 for D (6 bases). The CDR3 consists of 15 residues. Per the germline V gene, CDR1 is SGHDN and CDR2 is FVKESK. V gave up 5 bases and J gave up 4 bases, with 18 bases separating them.

This clone has a single count. This chain uses TRBV19 with TRBJ2-1; 8 bases are shared with TRBD1. CDR3 size: 16 residues. Germline trimming cut 0 bases from V and 3 bases from J; bases unmatched to any gene: 4. CDR1 is LNHDA and CDR2 is SQIVND in the germline V gene (reference sequence). CDR3 amino acids: CASSIDDGQGYNEQFF. The DNA for the CDR3 is TGTGCCAGTAGTATAGACGACGGACAGGGCTACAATGAGCAGTTCTTC.

This chain connects TRBV21-1 to TRBJ1-6; the DNA was not used to check the table's D call, TRBD1. TRBV21-1 corresponds to a pseudogene. This CDR3 spans 18 amino acids. Here the CDR3 reads CASSKPRQGIFPNSPLHF. The CDR3 DNA reads TGTGCCAGCAGCAAACCCCGACAGGGCATATTCCCGAATTCACCCCTCCACTTT.

This clone is a singleton in its sample. V is TRBV6-5 and J is TRBJ1-1; D is uncertain. Germline V lookup: CDR1 MNHEY, CDR2 SVGAGI. Trimming took off 2 bases at V and 2 bases at J, with 6 bases between the two ends. CDR3 length: 13 residues. The CDR3, as DNA: TGTGCCAGCAGTTACGGGCACAACACTGAAGCTTTCTTT. This gives the protein CASSYGHNTEAFF.

The CDR3 region is CASKGSRGNGSYNSPLHF. DNA of the CDR3: TGCGCCAGCAAAGGGTCGCGGGGGAATGGGTCCTATAATTCACCCCTCCACTTT. V is TRBV5-1 and J is TRBJ1-6; perhaps TRBD1 as D (5 bases). Deletions cut 6 bases from V and 1 base from J, with 20 bases between. Germline CDR1 is SGHRS and CDR2 is YFSETQ. The CDR3 sequence is 18 residues long. Using reference TRBV5-1 and TRBJ1-6 for the parts outside the CDR3, the full variable domain is KAGVTQTPRYLIKTRGQQVTLSCSPISGHRSVSWYQQTPGQGLQFLFEYFSETQRNKGNFPGRFSGRQFSNSRSEMNVSTLELGDSALYLCASKGSRGNGSYNSPLHFGNGTRLTVT.

The chain links TRBV4-1 to TRBJ1-5; unclear D gene. CDR1 and CDR2 (germline): MGHRA, YSYEKL. The CDR3 length is 14 residues. The ends were cut back, 4 bases at V and 4 bases at J, with 11 bases in the middle. CDR3 amino acids: CASSPTGSNQPQHF. DNA of the CDR3: TGCGCCAGCAGCCCAACGGGAAGTAATCAGCCCCAGCATTTT.

The chain couples TRBV5-4 to TRBJ1-1; possibly TRBD1 for D (5 bases). Germline assignment: CDR1 SGHNT and CDR2 YYREEE (reference sequence). The CDR3 loop spans 14 amino acids. V lost 5 bases to trimming and J lost 1 base, with 12 bases between them. This chain's CDR3 is CASSSRQGNTEAFF. In nucleotides, the CDR3 is TGTGCCAGCAGTTCCCGGCAGGGGAACACTGAAGCTTTCTTT.